These T cell receptor beta chains were read from a single sample in a study of OX40 agonist ivuxolimab in advanced cancers. Libraries were prepared by immunoSEQ multiplex PCR; TCRdb keeps only in-frame clonotypes and omits some of them. Of about 73,000 clones listed, around 88% were seen once; the top ten hold roughly 2.9%. The input for sequencing was CD4+ or CD8+ T cells sorted from blood, taken in a trial of the OX40 agonist ivuxolimab. The receptors here all came from an adult with an advanced solid tumor such as melanoma, head and neck, liver or kidney cancer. CDR3s include the opening cysteine and the closing phenylalanine or tryptophan. D genes are given only for firm matches. Clone size is stated in some rows and not others, as once, few, many or a class when expanded.

v_gene: TRBV5-4
j_gene: TRBJ1-1
d_gene: .
abundance: .
CDR3aa: CASSLLTEPMNTEAFF
CDR3nt: TGTGCCAGCAGCTTATTGACCGAACCCATGAACACTGAAGCTTTCTTT

v_gene: TRBV9
j_gene: TRBJ2-7
d_gene: TRBD1
abundance: once
CDR3aa: CASSVSPGGDEQYF
CDR3nt: TGTGCCAGCAGCGTAAGTCCAGGGGGCGACGAGCAGTACTTC

v_gene: TRBV4-1
j_gene: TRBJ1-2
d_gene: .
abundance: .
CDR3aa: CASSQGRDTYGYTF
CDR3nt: TGCGCCAGCAGCCAAGGTAGGGATACCTATGGCTACACCTTC

v_gene: TRBV10-3
j_gene: TRBJ1-4
d_gene: .
abundance: few
CDR3aa: CAISEAGQGEKLFF
CDR3nt: TGTGCCATCAGTGAGGCCGGGCAAGGTGAAAAACTGTTTTTT

v_gene: TRBV27
j_gene: TRBJ2-7
d_gene: .
abundance: few
CDR3aa: CASSQGIARGEQYF
CDR3nt: TGTGCCAGCAGTCAAGGGATCGCACGGGGAGAGCAGTACTTC

v_gene: TRBV2
j_gene: TRBJ1-5
d_gene: TRBD1
abundance: once
CDR3aa: CASSQQTRGLEPQHF
CDR3nt: TGTGCCAGCAGTCAGCAAACTAGGGGGCTTGAGCCCCAGCATTTT

v_gene: TRBV11-2
j_gene: TRBJ2-2
d_gene: .
abundance: .
CDR3aa: CASSLGGTGELFF
CDR3nt: TGTGCCAGCAGCTTAGGCGGGACCGGGGAGCTGTTTTTT

v_gene: TRBV5-1
j_gene: TRBJ2-7
d_gene: TRBD1
abundance: .
CDR3aa: CASSLEPGQISYEQYF
CDR3nt: TGCGCCAGCAGCTTGGAACCGGGACAGATCTCCTACGAGCAGTACTTC

v_gene: TRBV7-9
j_gene: TRBJ1-5
d_gene: .
abundance: .
CDR3aa: CASSRVDQPQHF
CDR3nt: TGTGCCAGCAGCCGGGTGGATCAGCCCCAGCATTTT

v_gene: TRBV6-5
j_gene: TRBJ2-7
d_gene: .
abundance: .
CDR3aa: CARGPGQNPRRHF
CDR3nt: TGTGCCAGGGGCCCGGGACAAAACCCCCGTCGGCACTTC

v_gene: TRBV2
j_gene: TRBJ2-7
d_gene: TRBD2
abundance: once
CDR3aa: CASKTGTSVYEQYF
CDR3nt: TGTGCCAGCAAAACCGGGACTAGCGTCTACGAGCAGTACTTC

v_gene: TRBV6-5
j_gene: TRBJ1-2
d_gene: .
abundance: .
CDR3aa: CASSYSGGSSYGYTF
CDR3nt: TGTGCCAGCAGTTACTCAGGAGGAAGTAGCTATGGCTACACCTTC

v_gene: TRBV11-2
j_gene: TRBJ2-2
d_gene: .
abundance: few
CDR3aa: CASRTLGGTSNTGELFF
CDR3nt: TGTGCCAGCCGCACCCTGGGGGGGACAAGTAACACCGGGGAGCTGTTTTTT

v_gene: TRBV5-4
j_gene: TRBJ2-7
d_gene: TRBD2
abundance: .
CDR3aa: CASSPPTSGAYEQYF
CDR3nt: TGTGCCAGCAGCCCTCCGACTAGCGGGGCCTACGAGCAGTACTTC

v_gene: TRBV27
j_gene: TRBJ1-1
d_gene: .
abundance: .
CDR3aa: CASSFLGSGNTEAFF
CDR3nt: TGTGCCAGCAGTTTTCTGGGGTCGGGTAACACTGAAGCTTTCTTT

v_gene: TRBV7-8
j_gene: TRBJ2-3
d_gene: .
abundance: .
CDR3aa: CASSPGSSTDTQYF
CDR3nt: TGTGCCAGCAGCCCTGGATCCAGCACAGATACGCAGTATTTT

v_gene: TRBV5-1
j_gene: TRBJ2-3
d_gene: .
abundance: .
CDR3aa: CASSLEFPTDTQYF
CDR3nt: TGCGCCAGCAGCTTGGAGTTCCCCACAGATACGCAGTATTTT

v_gene: TRBV27
j_gene: TRBJ2-7
d_gene: TRBD1
abundance: .
CDR3aa: CASSFGTGSYEQYF
CDR3nt: TGTGCCAGCAGTTTTGGGACAGGGTCCTACGAGCAGTACTTC

v_gene: TRBV7-7
j_gene: TRBJ2-5
d_gene: TRBD2
abundance: .
CDR3aa: CASSLALVAGTNNQYF
CDR3nt: TGTGCTAGCAGCTTAGCGCTGGTAGCGGGGACAAATAACCAGTACTTC

v_gene: TRBV4-2
j_gene: TRBJ1-2
d_gene: .
abundance: .
CDR3aa: CASSPLTSSQIDYGYTF
CDR3nt: TGTGCCAGCAGCCCCCTCACTTCTAGTCAAATCGACTATGGCTACACCTTC

v_gene: TRBV7-6
j_gene: TRBJ1-1
d_gene: TRBD1
abundance: .
CDR3aa: CASSATGSSEAFF
CDR3nt: TGTGCCAGCAGCGCGACAGGGAGCTCTGAAGCTTTCTTT

v_gene: TRBV5-8
j_gene: TRBJ2-7
d_gene: .
abundance: .
CDR3aa: CASSLQGGSYEQYF
CDR3nt: TGTGCCAGCAGCCTCCAAGGGGGGTCCTACGAGCAGTACTTC

v_gene: TRBV5-6
j_gene: TRBJ1-2
d_gene: .
abundance: .
CDR3aa: CASSLAGQLFYGYTF
CDR3nt: TGTGCCAGCAGCTTGGCCGGACAGCTATTCTATGGCTACACCTTC

v_gene: TRBV5-1
j_gene: TRBJ1-1
d_gene: .
abundance: .
CDR3aa: CASREQGMNTEAFF
CDR3nt: TGCGCCAGCAGGGAACAGGGAATGAACACTGAAGCTTTCTTT

v_gene: TRBV4-1
j_gene: TRBJ1-5
d_gene: TRBD1
abundance: .
CDR3aa: CASSQVTTGVGNQPQHF
CDR3nt: TGCGCCAGCAGCCAAGTTACGACAGGGGTGGGCAATCAGCCCCAGCATTTT

v_gene: TRBV7-2
j_gene: TRBJ2-7
d_gene: .
abundance: .
CDR3aa: CASSLTAGLSGEQYF
CDR3nt: TGTGCCAGCAGCTTGACGGCAGGTTTGTCGGGAGAGCAGTACTTC

v_gene: TRBV19
j_gene: TRBJ2-3
d_gene: .
abundance: once
CDR3aa: CARPTRVYPDTQYF
CDR3nt: TGTGCCAGACCTACTCGGGTCTATCCAGATACGCAGTATTTT

v_gene: TRBV6-4
j_gene: TRBJ2-3
d_gene: TRBD2
abundance: .
CDR3aa: CASSDGERGGADTQYF
CDR3nt: TGTGCCAGCAGTGACGGTGAGCGGGGGGGCGCGGATACGCAGTATTTT

v_gene: TRBV9
j_gene: TRBJ2-3
d_gene: TRBD2
abundance: once
CDR3aa: CASSVGLAGGADTQYF
CDR3nt: TGTGCCAGCAGCGTCGGACTAGCGGGAGGAGCAGATACGCAGTATTTT

v_gene: TRBV9
j_gene: TRBJ2-3
d_gene: TRBD2
abundance: .
CDR3aa: CASMRETADTQYF
CDR3nt: TGTGCCAGCATGCGGGAGACGGCAGATACGCAGTATTTT

v_gene: TRBV13
j_gene: TRBJ2-1
d_gene: TRBD2
abundance: .
CDR3aa: CASSPGLAGKYNEQFF
CDR3nt: TGTGCCAGCAGCCCCGGACTAGCGGGAAAATACAATGAGCAGTTCTTC

v_gene: TRBV18
j_gene: TRBJ1-2
d_gene: TRBD1
abundance: .
CDR3aa: CASSPAQGAAYGYTF
CDR3nt: TGTGCCAGCTCACCGGCGCAGGGGGCGGCCTATGGCTACACCTTC

v_gene: TRBV30
j_gene: TRBJ1-2
d_gene: TRBD1
abundance: once
CDR3aa: CASEPGTVNYGYTF
CDR3nt: TGTGCCTCAGAGCCCGGGACAGTCAACTATGGCTACACCTTC

v_gene: TRBV18
j_gene: TRBJ1-1
d_gene: .
abundance: few
CDR3aa: CASSPDSNTEAFF
CDR3nt: TGTGCCAGCTCACCCGACTCAAACACTGAAGCTTTCTTT

v_gene: TRBV6-5
j_gene: TRBJ2-3
d_gene: TRBD2
abundance: .
CDR3aa: CASSSEREGTDTQYF
CDR3nt: TGTGCCAGCAGTTCAGAGCGGGAGGGCACTGATACGCAGTATTTT

v_gene: TRBV19
j_gene: TRBJ1-6
d_gene: .
abundance: .
CDR3aa: CASGWVIANSPLHF
CDR3nt: TGTGCCAGTGGATGGGTCATTGCGAATTCACCCCTCCACTTT

v_gene: TRBV6-6
j_gene: TRBJ1-6
d_gene: TRBD1
abundance: .
CDR3aa: CASSTYGQGKNSPLHF
CDR3nt: TGTGCCAGCAGTACCTATGGACAGGGGAAGAATTCACCCCTCCACTTT

v_gene: TRBV28
j_gene: TRBJ2-7
d_gene: .
abundance: .
CDR3aa: CASKFGGSYEQYF
CDR3nt: TGTGCCAGCAAATTCGGAGGCTCCTACGAGCAGTACTTC

v_gene: TRBV27
j_gene: TRBJ1-1
d_gene: .
abundance: .
CDR3aa: CASSPAGGQEAFF
CDR3nt: TGTGCCAGCAGTCCCGCCGGGGGGCAGGAAGCTTTCTTT

v_gene: TRBV9
j_gene: TRBJ1-2
d_gene: TRBD1
abundance: .
CDR3aa: CASSVEPGQAPYGYTF
CDR3nt: TGTGCCAGCAGCGTAGAACCCGGACAGGCCCCATATGGCTACACCTTC

v_gene: TRBV2
j_gene: TRBJ2-1
d_gene: .
abundance: .
CDR3aa: CASIINNEQFF
CDR3nt: TGTGCCAGCATCATAAACAATGAGCAGTTCTTC

v_gene: TRBV2
j_gene: TRBJ2-3
d_gene: TRBD2
abundance: .
CDR3aa: CASRGTSVSTDTQYF
CDR3nt: TGTGCCAGCAGGGGGACTAGCGTGTCCACAGATACGCAGTATTTT

v_gene: TRBV19
j_gene: TRBJ1-1
d_gene: .
abundance: .
CDR3aa: CASMGEGSTEAFF
CDR3nt: TGTGCCAGTATGGGGGAGGGGAGCACTGAAGCTTTCTTT

v_gene: TRBV18
j_gene: TRBJ2-1
d_gene: .
abundance: .
CDR3aa: CASSPAQGGYNEQFF
CDR3nt: TGTGCCAGCTCACCAGCCCAGGGGGGTTACAATGAGCAGTTCTTC

v_gene: TRBV2
j_gene: TRBJ2-5
d_gene: TRBD2
abundance: .
CDR3aa: CASSEREDQETQYF
CDR3nt: TGTGCCAGCAGCGAGCGGGAGGACCAAGAGACCCAGTACTTC

v_gene: TRBV15
j_gene: TRBJ2-1
d_gene: TRBD2
abundance: .
CDR3aa: CATSTGRGDYNEQFF
CDR3nt: TGTGCCACCAGCACGGGGCGGGGGGACTACAATGAGCAGTTCTTC

v_gene: TRBV6-1
j_gene: TRBJ1-5
d_gene: TRBD1
abundance: .
CDR3aa: CASSGQGDQPQHF
CDR3nt: TGTGCCAGCAGCGGACAGGGTGATCAGCCCCAGCATTTT

v_gene: TRBV18
j_gene: TRBJ2-2
d_gene: .
abundance: .
CDR3aa: CASSPPSRGTGELFF
CDR3nt: TGTGCCAGCTCACCACCCAGCAGGGGTACCGGGGAGCTGTTTTTT

v_gene: TRBV6-1
j_gene: TRBJ2-5
d_gene: .
abundance: .
CDR3aa: CASSEYREETQYF
CDR3nt: TGTGCCAGCAGTGAATATCGGGAAGAGACCCAGTACTTC

v_gene: TRBV20-1
j_gene: TRBJ2-1
d_gene: TRBD2
abundance: .
CDR3aa: CSATGGNEQFF
CDR3nt: TGCAGTGCTACGGGGGGGAATGAGCAGTTCTTC

v_gene: TRBV19
j_gene: TRBJ1-1
d_gene: .
abundance: .
CDR3aa: CASRPGHTEAFF
CDR3nt: TGTGCCAGTAGGCCCGGGCACACTGAAGCTTTCTTT

v_gene: TRBV5-1
j_gene: TRBJ1-1
d_gene: TRBD1
abundance: .
CDR3aa: CASSPRDRVPPEAFF
CDR3nt: TGCGCCAGCAGCCCCCGTGACAGGGTTCCCCCTGAAGCTTTCTTT

v_gene: TRBV5-4
j_gene: TRBJ1-2
d_gene: .
abundance: .
CDR3aa: CASSLGEVPYGYTF
CDR3nt: TGTGCCAGCAGCTTGGGAGAGGTACCGTATGGCTACACCTTC